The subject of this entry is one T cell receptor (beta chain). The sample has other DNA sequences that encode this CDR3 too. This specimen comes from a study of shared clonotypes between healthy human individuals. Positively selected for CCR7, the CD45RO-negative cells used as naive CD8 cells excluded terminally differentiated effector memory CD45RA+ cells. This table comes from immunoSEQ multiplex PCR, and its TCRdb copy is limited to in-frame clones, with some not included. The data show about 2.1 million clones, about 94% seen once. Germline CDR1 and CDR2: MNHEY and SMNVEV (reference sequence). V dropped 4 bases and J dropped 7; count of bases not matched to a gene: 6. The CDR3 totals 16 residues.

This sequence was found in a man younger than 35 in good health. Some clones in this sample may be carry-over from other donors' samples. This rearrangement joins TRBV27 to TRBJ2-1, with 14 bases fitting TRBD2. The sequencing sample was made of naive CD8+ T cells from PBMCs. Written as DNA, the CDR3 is TGTGCCAGCAGTTCAAGGACTAGCGGGAGGTATAATGAGCAGTTCTTC. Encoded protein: CASSSRTSGRYNEQFF.